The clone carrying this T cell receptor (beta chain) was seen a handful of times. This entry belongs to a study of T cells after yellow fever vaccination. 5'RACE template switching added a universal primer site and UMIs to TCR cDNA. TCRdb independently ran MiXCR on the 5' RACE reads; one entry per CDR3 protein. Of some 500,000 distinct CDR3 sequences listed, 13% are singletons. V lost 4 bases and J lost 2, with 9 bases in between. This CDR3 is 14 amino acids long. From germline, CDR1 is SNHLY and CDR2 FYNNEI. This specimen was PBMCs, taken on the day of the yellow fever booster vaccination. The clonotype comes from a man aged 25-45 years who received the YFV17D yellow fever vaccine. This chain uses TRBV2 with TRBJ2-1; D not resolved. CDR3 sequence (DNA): TGTGCCAGCAGTGGAGGCAGTGCCTACAATGAGCAGTTCTTC. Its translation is CASSGGSAYNEQFF. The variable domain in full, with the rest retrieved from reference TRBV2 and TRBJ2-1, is EPEVTQTPSHQVTQMGQEVILRCVPISNHLYFYWYRQILGQKVEFLVSFYNNEISEKSEIFDDQFSVERPDGSNFTLKIRSTKLEDSAMYFCASSGGSAYNEQFFGPGTRLTVL.